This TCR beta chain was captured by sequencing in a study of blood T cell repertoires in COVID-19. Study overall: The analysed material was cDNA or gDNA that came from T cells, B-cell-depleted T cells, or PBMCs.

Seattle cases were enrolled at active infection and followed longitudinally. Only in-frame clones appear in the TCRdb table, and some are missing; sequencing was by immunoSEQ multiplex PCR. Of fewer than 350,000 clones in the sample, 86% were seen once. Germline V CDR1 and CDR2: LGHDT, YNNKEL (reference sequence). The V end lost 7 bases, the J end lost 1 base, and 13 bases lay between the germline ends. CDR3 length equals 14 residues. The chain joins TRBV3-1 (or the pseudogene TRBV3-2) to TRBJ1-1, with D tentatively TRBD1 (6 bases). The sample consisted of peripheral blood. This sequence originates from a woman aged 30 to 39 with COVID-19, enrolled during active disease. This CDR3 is CASTLTGRNTEAFF. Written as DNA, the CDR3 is TGTGCCAGCACATTGACAGGTCGGAACACTGAAGCTTTCTTT.